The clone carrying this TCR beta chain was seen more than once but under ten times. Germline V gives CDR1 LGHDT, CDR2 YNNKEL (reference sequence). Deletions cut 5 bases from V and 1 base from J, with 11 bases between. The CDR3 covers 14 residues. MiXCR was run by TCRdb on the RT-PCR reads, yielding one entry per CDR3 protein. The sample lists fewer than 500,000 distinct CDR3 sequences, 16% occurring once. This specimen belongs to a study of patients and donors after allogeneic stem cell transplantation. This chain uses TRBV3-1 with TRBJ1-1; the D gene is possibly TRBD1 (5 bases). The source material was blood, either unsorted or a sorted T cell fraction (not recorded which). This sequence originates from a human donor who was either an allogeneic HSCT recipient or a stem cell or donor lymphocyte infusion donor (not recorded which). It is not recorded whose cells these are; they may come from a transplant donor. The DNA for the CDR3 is TGTGCCAGCAGCTTCCATCAGGGGAACACTGAAGCTTTCTTT. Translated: CASSFHQGNTEAFF.